Here is one T cell receptor beta chain with its context. The target antigen is unknown. Expressed TCRB transcripts were sequenced because the entire RNA isolate underwent reverse transcription. Libraries were prepared by immunoSEQ multiplex PCR; TCRdb keeps only in-frame clonotypes and omits some of them. The data show under 250,000 clones, with roughly 14% seen just once and about 0.027% held by the top ten. The CDR3 has 13 residues. J lost 7 bases, V lost 7 bases, and 8 bases had no gene match. CDR1 MNHEY and CDR2 SVGAGI come from the germline V gene. This entry comes from a study of beta chain features in type 1 diabetes. Study-wide background: Summed over all samples, the examined sorted cells came to more than 85 million. Study-level findings and limits: Naive, central memory and regulatory TCRB repertoires appeared more similar among patients than healthy donors.

The TCR comes from a middle-aged woman in good health. The V and J genes are TRBV6-5 and TRBJ2-7; 9 bases are a match to TRBD1. Sequenced input: naive CD4+ T cells from blood. The CDR3 sequence is CASTKQGAREQYF. CDR3 bases: TGTGCCAGCACCAAACAGGGGGCGCGGGAGCAGTACTTC.